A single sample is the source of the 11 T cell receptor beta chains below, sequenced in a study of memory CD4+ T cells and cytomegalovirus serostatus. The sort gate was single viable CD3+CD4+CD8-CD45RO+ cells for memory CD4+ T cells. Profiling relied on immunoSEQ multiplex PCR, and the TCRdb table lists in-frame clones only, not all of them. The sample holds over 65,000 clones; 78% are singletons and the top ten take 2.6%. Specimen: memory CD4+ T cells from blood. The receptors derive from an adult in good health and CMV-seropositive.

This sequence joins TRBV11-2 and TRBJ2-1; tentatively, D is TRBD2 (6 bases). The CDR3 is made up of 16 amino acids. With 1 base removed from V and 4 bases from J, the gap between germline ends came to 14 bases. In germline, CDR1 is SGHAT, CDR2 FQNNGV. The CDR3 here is CASSLGGWRGYNEQFF. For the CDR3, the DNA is TGTGCCAGCAGCTTAGGGGGATGGAGGGGTTACAATGAGCAGTTCTTC.

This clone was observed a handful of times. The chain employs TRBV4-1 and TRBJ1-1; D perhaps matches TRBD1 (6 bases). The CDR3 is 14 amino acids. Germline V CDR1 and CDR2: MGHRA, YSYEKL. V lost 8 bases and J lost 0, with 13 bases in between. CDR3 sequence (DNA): TGCGCCAGCCGGAACAGGGCCTTGAACACTGAAGCTTTCTTT. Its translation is CASRNRALNTEAFF.

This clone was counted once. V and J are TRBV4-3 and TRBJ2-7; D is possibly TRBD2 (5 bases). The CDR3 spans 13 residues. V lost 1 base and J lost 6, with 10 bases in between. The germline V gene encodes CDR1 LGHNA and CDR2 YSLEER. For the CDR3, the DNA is TGCGCCAGCAGCCAAGTCTTGGGGAGCGAGCAGTACGTC. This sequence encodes CASSQVLGSEQYV.

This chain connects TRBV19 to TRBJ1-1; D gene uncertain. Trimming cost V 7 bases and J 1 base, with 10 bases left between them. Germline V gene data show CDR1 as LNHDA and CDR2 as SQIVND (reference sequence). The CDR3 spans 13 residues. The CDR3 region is CASKSMRNTEAFF. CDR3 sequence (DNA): TGTGCCAGTAAATCGATGAGGAACACTGAAGCTTTCTTT.

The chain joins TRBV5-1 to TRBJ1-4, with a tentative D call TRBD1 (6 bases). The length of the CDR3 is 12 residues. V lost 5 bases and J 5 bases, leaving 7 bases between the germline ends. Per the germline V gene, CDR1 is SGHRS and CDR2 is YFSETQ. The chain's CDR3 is CASRDSNEKLFF. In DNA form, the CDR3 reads TGCGCCAGCAGGGACAGCAATGAAAAACTGTTTTTT. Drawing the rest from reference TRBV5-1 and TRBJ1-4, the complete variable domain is KAGVTQTPRYLIKTRGQQVTLSCSPISGHRSVSWYQQTPGQGLQFLFEYFSETQRNKGNFPGRFSGRQFSNSRSEMNVSTLELGDSALYLCASRDSNEKLFFGSGTQLSVL.

The CDR3 DNA is TGCGCCAGCAGCGGGGGCCAGGGGGGAGAGACCCAGTACTTC. It yields the protein CASSGGQGGETQYF. This chain connects TRBV5-1 to TRBJ2-5; weak D call: TRBD1 (7 bases). The CDR3 has 14 residues. CDR1 and CDR2 (germline): SGHRS, YFSETQ. Deletions cut 4 bases from V and 4 bases from J, with 14 bases between. The full variable domain, its missing parts supplied by reference TRBV5-1 and TRBJ2-5, is KAGVTQTPRYLIKTRGQQVTLSCSPISGHRSVSWYQQTPGQGLQFLFEYFSETQRNKGNFPGRFSGRQFSNSRSEMNVSTLELGDSALYLCASSGGQGGETQYFGPGTRLLVL.

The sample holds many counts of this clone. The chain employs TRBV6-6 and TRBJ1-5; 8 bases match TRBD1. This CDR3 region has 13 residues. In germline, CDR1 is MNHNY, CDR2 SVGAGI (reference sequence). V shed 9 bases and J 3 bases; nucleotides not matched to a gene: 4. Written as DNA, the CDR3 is TGTGCCAGTCTGACAGGGGTCAATCAGCCCCAGCATTTT. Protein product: CASLTGVNQPQHF.

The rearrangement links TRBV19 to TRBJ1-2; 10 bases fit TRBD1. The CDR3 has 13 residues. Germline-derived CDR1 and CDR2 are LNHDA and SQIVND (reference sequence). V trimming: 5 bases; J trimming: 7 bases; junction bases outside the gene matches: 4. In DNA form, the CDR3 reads TGTGCCAGTAGTTCCCGGGACAGGGGTGGCTACACCTTC. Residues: CASSSRDRGGYTF.

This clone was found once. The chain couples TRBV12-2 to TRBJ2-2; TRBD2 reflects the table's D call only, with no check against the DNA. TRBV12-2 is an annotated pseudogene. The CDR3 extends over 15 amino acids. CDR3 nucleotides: TGTGCAAGTCGCTTAGGGAGTCCTAACACCGGGGAGCTGTTTTTT. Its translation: CASRLGSPNTGELFF.

The CDR3 sequence is CASSLEGGARRTEAFF. The CDR3 nucleotides read TGCGCCAGCAGCTTGGAAGGGGGCGCACGAAGAACTGAAGCTTTCTTT. The chain uses TRBV5-1 and TRBJ1-1; 7 nucleotides line up with TRBD1. V gave up 0 bases and J gave up 5 bases; unmatched junction bases: 10. CDR1 SGHRS and CDR2 YFSETQ come from the germline V gene. The CDR3 is made up of 16 amino acids.

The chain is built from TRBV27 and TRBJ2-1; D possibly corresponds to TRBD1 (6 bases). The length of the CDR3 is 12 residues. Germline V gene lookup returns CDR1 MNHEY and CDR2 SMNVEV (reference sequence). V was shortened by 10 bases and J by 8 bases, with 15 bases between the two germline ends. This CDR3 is CATTNGGDEQFF. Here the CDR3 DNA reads TGTGCCACCACGAATGGGGGCGATGAGCAGTTCTTC.